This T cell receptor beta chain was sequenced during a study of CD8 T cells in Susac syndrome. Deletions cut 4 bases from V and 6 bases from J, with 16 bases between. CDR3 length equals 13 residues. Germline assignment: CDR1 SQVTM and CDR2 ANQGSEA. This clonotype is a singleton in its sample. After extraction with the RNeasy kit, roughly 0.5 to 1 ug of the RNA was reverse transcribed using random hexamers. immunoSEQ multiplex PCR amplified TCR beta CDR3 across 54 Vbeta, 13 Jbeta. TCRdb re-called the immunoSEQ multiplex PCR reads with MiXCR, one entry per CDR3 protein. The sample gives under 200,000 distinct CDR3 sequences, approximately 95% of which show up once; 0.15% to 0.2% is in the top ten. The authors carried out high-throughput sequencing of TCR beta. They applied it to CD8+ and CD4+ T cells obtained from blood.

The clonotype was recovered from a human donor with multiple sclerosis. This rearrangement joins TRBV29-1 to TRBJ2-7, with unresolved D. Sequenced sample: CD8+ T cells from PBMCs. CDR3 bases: TGCAGCGTTGTTTTGGATTATCTTTTCGAGCAGTACTTC. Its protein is CSVVLDYLFEQYF.